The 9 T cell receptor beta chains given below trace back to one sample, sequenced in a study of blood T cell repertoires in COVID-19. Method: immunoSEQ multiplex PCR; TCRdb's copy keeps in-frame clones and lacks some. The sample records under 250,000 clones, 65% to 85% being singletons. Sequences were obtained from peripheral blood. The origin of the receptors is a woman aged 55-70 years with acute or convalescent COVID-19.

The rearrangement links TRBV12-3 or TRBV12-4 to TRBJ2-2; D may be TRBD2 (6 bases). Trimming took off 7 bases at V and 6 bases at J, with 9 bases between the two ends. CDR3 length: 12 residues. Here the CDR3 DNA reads TGTGCCAGCACCCAGCGGGCCGGGGAGCTGTTTTTT. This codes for CASTQRAGELFF.

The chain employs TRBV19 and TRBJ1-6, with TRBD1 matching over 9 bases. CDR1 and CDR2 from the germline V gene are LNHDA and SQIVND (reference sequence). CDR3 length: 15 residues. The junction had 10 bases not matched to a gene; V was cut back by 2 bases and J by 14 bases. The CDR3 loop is CASSISGTGYIALHF. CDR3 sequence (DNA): TGTGCCAGTAGTATATCCGGGACAGGGTATATCGCCCTCCACTTT.

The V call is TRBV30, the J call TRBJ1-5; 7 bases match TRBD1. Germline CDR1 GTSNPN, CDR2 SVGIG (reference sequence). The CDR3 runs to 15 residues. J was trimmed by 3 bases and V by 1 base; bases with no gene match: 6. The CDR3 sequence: CAWSDGTVLNQPQHF. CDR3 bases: TGTGCCTGGAGTGACGGGACAGTACTCAATCAGCCCCAGCATTTT.

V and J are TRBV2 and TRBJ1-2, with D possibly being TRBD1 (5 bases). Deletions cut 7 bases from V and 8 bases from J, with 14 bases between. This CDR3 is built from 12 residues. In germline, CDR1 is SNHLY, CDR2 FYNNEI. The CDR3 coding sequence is TGTGCCAGCATGAGGGACTCGAAAGGCTACACCTTC. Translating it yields CASMRDSKGYTF. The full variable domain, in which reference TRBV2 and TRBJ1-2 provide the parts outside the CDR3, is EPEVTQTPSHQVTQMGQEVILRCVPISNHLYFYWYRQILGQKVEFLVSFYNNEISEKSEIFDDQFSVERPDGSNFTLKIRSTKLEDSAMYFCASMRDSKGYTFGSGTRLTVV.

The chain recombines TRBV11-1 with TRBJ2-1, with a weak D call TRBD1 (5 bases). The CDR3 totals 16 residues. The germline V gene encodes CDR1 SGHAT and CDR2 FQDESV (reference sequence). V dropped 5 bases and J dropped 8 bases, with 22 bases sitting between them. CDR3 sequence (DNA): TGTGCCAGCAGCCCCAGGGATGTGGCAGTTCGGGATGAGCAGTTCTTC. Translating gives CASSPRDVAVRDEQFF.

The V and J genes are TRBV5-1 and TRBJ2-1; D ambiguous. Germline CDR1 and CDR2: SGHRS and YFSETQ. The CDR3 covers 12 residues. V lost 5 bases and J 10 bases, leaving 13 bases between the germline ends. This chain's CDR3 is CASRESSEEQFF. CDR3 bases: TGCGCCAGCAGGGAGAGCAGCGAGGAGCAGTTCTTC. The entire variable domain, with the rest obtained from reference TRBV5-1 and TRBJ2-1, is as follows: KAGVTQTPRYLIKTRGQQVTLSCSPISGHRSVSWYQQTPGQGLQFLFEYFSETQRNKGNFPGRFSGRQFSNSRSEMNVSTLELGDSALYLCASRESSEEQFFGPGTRLTVL.

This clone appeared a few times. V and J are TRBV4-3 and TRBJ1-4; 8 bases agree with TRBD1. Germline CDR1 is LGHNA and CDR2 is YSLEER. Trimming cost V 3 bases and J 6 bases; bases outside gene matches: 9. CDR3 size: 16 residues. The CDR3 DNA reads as TGCGCCAGCAGCCAGAATACAGGGGGGTGGGATGAAAAACTGTTTTTT. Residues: CASSQNTGGWDEKLFF.

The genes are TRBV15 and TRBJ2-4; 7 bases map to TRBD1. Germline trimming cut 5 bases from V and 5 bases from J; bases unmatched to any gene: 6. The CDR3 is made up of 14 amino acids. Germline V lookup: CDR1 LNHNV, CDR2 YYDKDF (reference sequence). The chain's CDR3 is CATSPTGNQNIQYF. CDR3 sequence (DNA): TGTGCCACCAGCCCGACAGGGAACCAAAACATTCAGTACTTC.

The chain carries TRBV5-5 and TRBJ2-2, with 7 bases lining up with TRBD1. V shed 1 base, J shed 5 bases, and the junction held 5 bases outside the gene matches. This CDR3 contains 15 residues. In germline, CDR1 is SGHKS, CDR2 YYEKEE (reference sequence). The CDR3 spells CASSLWDSVTGELFF. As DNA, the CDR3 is TGTGCCAGCAGCTTGTGGGACAGTGTAACCGGGGAGCTGTTTTTT.